Following are 3 T cell receptor beta chains from one sample sequenced in a study of blood T cells in healthy people across ages. The use of a sample-barcoded 5' primer and a J-beta primer mix characterized a second PCR of roughly 6 to 11 cycles. TCRdb re-analysed the 5' RACE reads in MiXCR, keeping a single row per CDR3 protein. The sample shows more than 650,000 distinct CDR3 sequences, 22% of them seen only once. What was sequenced was blood. Source of these receptors: a man in his 70s in good health.

This clonotype was found a few times. The J gene is TRBJ2-7, the V gene TRBV5-1, with 7 nucleotides matching TRBD2. The J call is in doubt because the DNA end fits TRBJ2-1 better. The length of the CDR3 is 14 residues. Germline CDR1 reads SGHRS; CDR2 reads YFSETQ. CDR3 coding DNA: TGCGCCAGCAGCCCCGAGGGAGGGTGGAGTGAGCAGTTCTTC. Its translation: CASSPEGGWSEQFF.

This clonotype was detected once. The chain joins TRBV3-1 to TRBJ1-2; D ambiguous. Germline CDR1 is LGHDT and CDR2 is YNNKEL (reference sequence). The CDR3 contains 14 residues. Trimming shortened V by 0 bases and J by 6 bases, and 11 bases separated the two germline ends. The CDR3 region has the DNA TGTGCCAGCAGCCAAGATGAAAGACACGATGGCTACACCTTC. Translation: CASSQDERHDGYTF.

The gene calls are TRBV14 and TRBJ2-2; TRBD2 matches 13 bases. V was pared by 4 bases and J by 7 bases, with 3 bases of the junction left unmatched. This CDR3 contains 15 residues. Germline CDR1 SGHDN, CDR2 FVKESK. CDR3 DNA: TGTGCCAGCAGCCCGTGGACTAGCGGGAGCGGGGAGCTGTTTTTT. It yields the protein CASSPWTSGSGELFF.